This is a list of T cell receptor beta chains from one sample in a study of technical replicates of blood from a handful of donors. Method: immunoSEQ multiplex PCR; TCRdb's copy keeps in-frame clones and lacks some. The sample consists of under 95,000 clones, about 92% of them appearing once. The material sequenced was T cells isolated from PBMCs. The source of these receptors is a human donor in good health. CDR3s include the opening cysteine and the closing phenylalanine or tryptophan. The order of the fields is D gene, clone size, J gene, V gene, CDR3 DNA, CDR3 protein. D genes are given only for firm matches. Clone size is stated in some rows and not others, as once, few, many or a class when expanded.

NA few TRBJ2-7 TRBV21-1 TGTGCCAGCCTCCAGGGATCGGGGGTACCAGACGAGCAGTACTTC CASLQGSGVPDEQYF
TRBD1 NA TRBJ2-7 TRBV19 TGTGCCACCGGACAGGGGAAGATGGGCTACGAGCAGTACTTC CATGQGKMGYEQYF
TRBD2 NA TRBJ2-7 TRBV7-3 TGTGCCAGCAGCACACTAGCGGGAGACTACGAGCAGTACTTC CASSTLAGDYEQYF
TRBD2 NA TRBJ2-3 TRBV4-2 TGTGCCAGCAGCCTTACTAGCGGGAGCTTGGATACGCAGTATTTT CASSLTSGSLDTQYF
NA NA TRBJ2-7 TRBV7-2 TGTGCCAGCAGCTATACAGGGTACTACGAGCAGTACTTC CASSYTGYYEQYF
NA NA TRBJ2-1 TRBV7-9 TGTGCCAGCAGCTTAGTGGGCGCAAATGAGCAGTTCTTC CASSLVGANEQFF
NA NA TRBJ2-1 TRBV9 TGTGCCAGCAGCGTAGTCGGTGTACTAACCTACAATGAGCAGTTCTTC CASSVVGVLTYNEQFF
NA once TRBJ1-1 TRBV4-3 TGCGCCAGCAGCCAAGCCACCCAGTGGAACACTGAAGCTTTCTTT CASSQATQWNTEAFF
NA NA TRBJ1-3 TRBV9 TGTGCCAGCAGCGTAGTATTGGGAAACACCATATATTTT CASSVVLGNTIYF
NA NA TRBJ2-3 TRBV6-5 TGTGCCAGCAGTTATAGTCTCCCCAGCACAGATACGCAGTATTTT CASSYSLPSTDTQYF
NA few TRBJ1-1 TRBV19 TGTGCCAGCTGCCTGGACAGAGAGAACACTGAAGCTTTCTTT CASCLDRENTEAFF
TRBD1 NA TRBJ2-7 TRBV2 TGTGCCAGCAGTGAAAATCTACAGGGGGGCTCCTACGAGCAGTACTTC CASSENLQGGSYEQYF
NA NA TRBJ1-1 TRBV27 TGTGCCAGCAGTCCCAGGGGCTGGAACACTGAAGCTTTCTTT CASSPRGWNTEAFF
NA few TRBJ1-1 TRBV9 TGTGCCAGCAGCGAAGGGGACACTGAAGCTTTCTTT CASSEGDTEAFF
TRBD2 NA TRBJ2-1 TRBV4-2 TGTGCCAGCAGTTACCTAGCGGGAGGGAATGAGCAGTTCTTC CASSYLAGGNEQFF
NA NA TRBJ2-3 TRBV27 TGTGCCAGCAGTTTTTCCCCCGCAGATACGCAGTATTTT CASSFSPADTQYF
NA NA TRBJ1-2 TRBV5-6 TGTGCCAGCAGCTCAGCTAGAAATCTCGGGAACTATGGCTACACCTTC CASSSARNLGNYGYTF
TRBD2 NA TRBJ2-7 TRBV27 TGTGCCAGCAGGGAAGGTCCGGGACTAGCAATTGAGCAGTACTTC CASREGPGLAIEQYF
TRBD2 NA TRBJ2-1 TRBV30 TGTGCCTGGAGTGTTTCTAGCGGGACAGTCTACAATGAGCAGTTCTTC CAWSVSSGTVYNEQFF
TRBD2 NA TRBJ2-1 TRBV14 TGTGCCAGCAGCCAGGGACTAGCGGGCCATGAGCAGTTCTTC CASSQGLAGHEQFF
NA NA TRBJ1-2 TRBV19 TGTGCCAGTGAAAAGATGGGGGGAGCGGCCTATGGCTACACCTTC CASEKMGGAAYGYTF
NA NA TRBJ2-2 TRBV11-2 TGTGCCAGCAGCTTACAGGGCACCGGGGAGCTGTTTTTT CASSLQGTGELFF
NA few TRBJ2-3 TRBV19 TGTGCCGGCCCGGAGCCAACTAATACGCAGTATTTT CAGPEPTNTQYF
TRBD1 NA TRBJ1-5 TRBV18 TGTGCCAGCTCGGGGACAGGGGATTTTCAGCCCCAGCATTTT CASSGTGDFQPQHF
NA NA TRBJ2-4 TRBV7-8 TGTGCCAGCAGCCTACAGGTCTATACGGGCATTCAGTACTTC CASSLQVYTGIQYF
NA once TRBJ2-1 TRBV11-3 TGTGCCAGCAGCTTAGATCGCTACAATGAGCAGTTCTTC CASSLDRYNEQFF
NA NA TRBJ1-1 TRBV6-5 TGTGCCAGCAGTTACTCCTTAAACACTGAAGCTTTCTTT CASSYSLNTEAFF
TRBD1 NA TRBJ2-7 TRBV15 TGTGCCACCAGCAGATCCCGCGAACGGACAGGCCACGAGCAGTACTTC CATSRSRERTGHEQYF
NA NA TRBJ2-3 TRBV6-6 TGTGCCAGCAGTTACCGGGACAACACAGATACGCAGTATTTT CASSYRDNTDTQYF
TRBD1 NA TRBJ2-7 TRBV5-1 TGCGCCAGCAGCTCGACAGGGGGCTCGACCTACGAGCAGTACTTC CASSSTGGSTYEQYF
TRBD1 NA TRBJ1-5 TRBV15 TGTGCCACCAGCAGAGTGTCCCACAGGGGGTCTCCCCATCAGCCCCAGCATTTT CATSRVSHRGSPHQPQHF
NA NA TRBJ2-2 TRBV14 TGTGCCAGCAGCCGGGACTCGGGAACCGGGGAGCTGTTTTTT CASSRDSGTGELFF
NA NA TRBJ1-1 TRBV2 TGTGCCAGCAGTGTTGAGGCACTGAACACTGAAGCTTTCTTT CASSVEALNTEAFF
TRBD1 once TRBJ2-7 TRBV28 TGTGCCAGCAGCTCGACAGGGTACGGGCAGTACTTC CASSSTGYGQYF
NA NA TRBJ1-4 TRBV5-4 TGTGCCAGCAGCCGGACTGCTAATGAAAAACTGTTTTTT CASSRTANEKLFF
NA NA TRBJ1-2 TRBV4-1 TGCGCCAGCAGCCAAGATAATTCAGGGGCTAACTATGGCTACACCTTC CASSQDNSGANYGYTF
TRBD1 NA TRBJ1-1 TRBV27 TGTGCCAGCAGCCTCGACAGGGTGGGTCACACTGAAGCTTTCTTT CASSLDRVGHTEAFF
TRBD2 once TRBJ2-1 TRBV2 TGTGCCATAAGCGGGAAGGCCTACAATGAGCAGTTCTTC CAISGKAYNEQFF
NA NA TRBJ1-2 TRBV6-5 TGTGCCAGCAGTTACTCTGGGGGGGTTGGCTACACCTTC CASSYSGGVGYTF
TRBD2 NA TRBJ2-7 TRBV27 TGTGCCAGCAGTCGAGCGGGAGGTCCATACGAGCAGTACTTC CASSRAGGPYEQYF
TRBD1 NA TRBJ2-7 TRBV5-1 TGCGCCAGCAGCTTAAAGCGACAGGGGACCTACGAGCAGTACTTC CASSLKRQGTYEQYF
NA NA TRBJ2-2 TRBV11-2 TGTGCCAGCAGCTTTGTAGGAGGAGGGGAGCTGTTTTTT CASSFVGGGELFF
TRBD2 NA TRBJ2-7 TRBV9 TGTGCCAGCAGCGTAGCGGGAGGGCCCTGGGAGCAGTACTTC CASSVAGGPWEQYF
TRBD1 NA TRBJ2-7 TRBV6-4 TGTGCCAGCAGCTTGGGGACAGGGATCTACGAGCAGTACTTC CASSLGTGIYEQYF
TRBD2 NA TRBJ2-3 TRBV15 TGTGCCACCAGCAGAGATCGGAGGCTAGCGGGAGAATATTTT CATSRDRRLAGEYF
NA NA TRBJ2-7 TRBV5-4 TGTGCCAGCAGCTTGGCGGGCAGGGGAACCTACGAGCAGTACTTC CASSLAGRGTYEQYF
TRBD1 NA TRBJ1-5 TRBV19 TGTGCCACCAGAACAGGGGAAGGTCAGCCCCAGCATTTT CATRTGEGQPQHF
NA NA TRBJ2-7 TRBV10-2 TGCGCCAGCAGCGGGGGCTCCTACGAGCAGTACTTC CASSGGSYEQYF
NA NA TRBJ2-5 TRBV7-9 TGTGCCAGCAGTTCGTACCAAGAGACCCAGTACTTC CASSSYQETQYF
TRBD2 NA TRBJ2-5 TRBV5-1 TGCGCCAGCAGCCCCGGGACTAGCGGGCGCCAAGAGACCCAGTACTTC CASSPGTSGRQETQYF
TRBD2 NA TRBJ2-5 TRBV2 TGTGCCAGCAGTGGGGACTCTAGCGGCTGGTACCAAGAGACCCAGTACTTC CASSGDSSGWYQETQYF
NA NA TRBJ1-2 TRBV5-1 TGCGCCAGCAGCTTGGTATCCCCGACAGTGACTAACTATGGCTACACCTTC CASSLVSPTVTNYGYTF
NA NA TRBJ2-2 TRBV4-1 TGCGCCAGCAGCCAAGATGCGACGGGGTGGACCGGGGAGCTGTTTTTT CASSQDATGWTGELFF
TRBD1 few TRBJ1-2 TRBV7-9 TGTGCCAGCAGCTTAGATTCGGGACAGAGGTACACCTTC CASSLDSGQRYTF